The clone carrying this T cell receptor (beta chain) was detected only once. The target antigen is unknown. As for time point: pre-treatment sample, taken before nivolumab and TIL therapy. This specimen belongs to a study of TIL therapy for anti-PD-1-resistant metastatic lung cancer. Study overall: Tumors were harvested before any PD-1/PD-L1 blockade.

Study results and limitations: TIL clonotype persistence in blood showed no apparent association with response. Treatment-naive, never-smoker and oncogene-addicted patients were overrepresented in this highly selected cohort.

Trimming cost V 5 bases and J 7 bases, with 6 bases left between them. The CDR3 extends over 11 amino acids. Germline CDR1 is MNHNY and CDR2 is SVGAGI (reference sequence). The libraries were made with immunoSEQ v3. Sequencing depth was approximately 1.8 million read pairs for survey level, about 5-6 million for deep. The method was immunoSEQ multiplex PCR; TCRdb's version includes in-frame clones alone and lacks a portion of them. The sample includes 45,000 to 60,000 clones, 70% to 85% seen only once; the top ten take about 5%. This sequence was found in a woman between 30 and 80 years old with non-small cell lung cancer. This material consisted of blood, taken at baseline. This chain joins TRBV6-6 and TRBJ2-1; D is uncertain. This CDR3 is CASSPDNEQFF. The CDR3 DNA reads TGTGCCAGCAGTCCAGATAATGAGCAGTTCTTC.